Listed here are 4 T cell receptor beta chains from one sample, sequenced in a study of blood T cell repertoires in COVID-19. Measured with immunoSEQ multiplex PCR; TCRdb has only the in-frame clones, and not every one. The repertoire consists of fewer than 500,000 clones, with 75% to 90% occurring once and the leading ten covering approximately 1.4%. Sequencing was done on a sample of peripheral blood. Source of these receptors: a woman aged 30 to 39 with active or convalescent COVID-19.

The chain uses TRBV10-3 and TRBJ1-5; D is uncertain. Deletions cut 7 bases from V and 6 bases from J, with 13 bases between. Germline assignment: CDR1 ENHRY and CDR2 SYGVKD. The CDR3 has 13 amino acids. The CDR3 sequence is CAITADLGQPQHF. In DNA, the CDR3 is TGTGCCATCACCGCGGATCTTGGTCAGCCCCAGCATTTT.

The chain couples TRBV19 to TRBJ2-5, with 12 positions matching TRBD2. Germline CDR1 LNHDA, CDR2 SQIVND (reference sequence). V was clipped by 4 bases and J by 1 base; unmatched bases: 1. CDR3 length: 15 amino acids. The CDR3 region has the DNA TGTGCCAGTAGTAGACTAGCGGGGGTCCAAGAGACCCAGTACTTC. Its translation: CASSRLAGVQETQYF.

Here the CDR3 reads CASSVTGGDNTEAFF. The DNA of the CDR3 is TGTGCCAGCAGCGTTACAGGGGGCGATAACACTGAAGCTTTCTTT. The rearrangement uses TRBV9 and TRBJ1-1; 9 bases align to TRBD1. Germline loops: CDR1 SGDLS, CDR2 YYNGEE. CDR3 length: 15 residues. Trimming removed 2 bases from V and 2 bases from J; junction bases left unmatched: 4.

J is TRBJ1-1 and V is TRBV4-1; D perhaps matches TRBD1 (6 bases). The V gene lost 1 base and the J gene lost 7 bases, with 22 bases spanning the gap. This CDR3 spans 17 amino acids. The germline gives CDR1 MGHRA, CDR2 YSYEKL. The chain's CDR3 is CASSQADMGFSRGEAFF. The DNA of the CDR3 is TGCGCCAGCAGCCAAGCAGATATGGGGTTCTCCAGGGGTGAAGCTTTCTTT.